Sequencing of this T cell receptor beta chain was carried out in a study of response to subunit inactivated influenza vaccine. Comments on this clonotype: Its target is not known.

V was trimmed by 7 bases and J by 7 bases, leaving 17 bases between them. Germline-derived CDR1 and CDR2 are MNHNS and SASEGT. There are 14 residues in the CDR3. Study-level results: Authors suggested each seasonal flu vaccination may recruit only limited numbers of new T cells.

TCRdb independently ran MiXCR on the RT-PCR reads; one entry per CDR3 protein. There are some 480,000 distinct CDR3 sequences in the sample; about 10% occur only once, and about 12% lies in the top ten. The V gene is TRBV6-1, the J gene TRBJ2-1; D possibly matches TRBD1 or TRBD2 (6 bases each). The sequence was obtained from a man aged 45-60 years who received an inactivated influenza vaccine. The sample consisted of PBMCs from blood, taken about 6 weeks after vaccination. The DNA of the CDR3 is TGTGCCAGCACCACGGGGGCTAAGTGGAATGAGCAGTTCTTC. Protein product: CASTTGAKWNEQFF.